These 16 T cell receptor beta chains share one sample of origin, sequenced in a study of blood T cell repertoires in COVID-19. The data were produced by immunoSEQ multiplex PCR, yet TCRdb's version contains in-frame clones alone and is incomplete. The repertoire holds some 200,000 clones, approximately 80% seen once, with 10% to 15% in the top ten. Material for sequencing was PBMCs or T cells enriched from blood (not recorded which). These TCRs come from a man in his forties or fifties who had recovered from COVID-19.

This clone was counted a single time. The rearrangement joins TRBV6-5 to TRBJ1-2; maybe TRBD1 (6 bases). This CDR3 is 13 amino acids long. Germline V gene lookup returns CDR1 MNHEY and CDR2 SVGAGI. V lost 8 bases, J lost 7 bases, and 17 bases lay in between. The DNA of the CDR3 is TGTGCCAGCCGGGGGGGGCAGTTAGGTGGCTACACCTTC. It is translated as CASRGGQLGGYTF.

This chain uses TRBV28 with TRBJ1-2; TRBD1 aligns across 11 bases. Germline values: CDR1 MDHEN, CDR2 SYDVKM. The V and J ends lost 10 bases and 7 bases, in that order; junction bases with no gene match: 11. This CDR3 contains 14 residues. The CDR3 nucleotides are TGTGCCACCAATGGTGGACAGGGGGCGTCTGGCTACACCTTC. Residues: CATNGGQGASGYTF.

This chain connects TRBV30 to TRBJ2-1, with D perhaps matching TRBD1 (5 bases). V gave up 3 bases and J gave up 3 bases, with 9 bases separating them. Germline V lookup: CDR1 GTSNPN, CDR2 SVGIG (reference sequence). The CDR3 length is 13 residues. The CDR3 coding sequence is TGTGCCTGGAGCAGGGCCAACTACAATGAGCAGTTCTTC. It yields the protein CAWSRANYNEQFF.

The J gene is TRBJ2-7, the V gene TRBV5-4; 7 nucleotides agree with TRBD2. CDR1 SGHNT and CDR2 YYREEE come from the germline V gene (reference sequence). This CDR3 contains 14 residues. V lost 0 bases and J lost 5; bases outside the gene matches: 5. The CDR3 reads CASSLGLARNEQYF. In DNA form, the CDR3 reads TGTGCCAGCAGCTTGGGACTAGCCAGGAACGAGCAGTACTTC.

The chain combines TRBV4-3 with TRBJ2-2, with 9 bases that match TRBD1. Germline lookup yields CDR1 LGHNA and CDR2 YSLEER. This CDR3 spans 18 amino acids. After removal of 1 base from V and 1 base from J, the junction contained 7 bases not matched to a gene. The CDR3 region is CASSQVWVGQGNTGELFF. Here the CDR3 DNA reads TGCGCCAGCAGCCAAGTATGGGTGGGACAGGGGAACACCGGGGAGCTGTTTTTT.

V is TRBV9 and J is TRBJ2-1; the D gene is possibly TRBD2 (5 bases). The CDR3 spans 16 residues. Germline CDR1 reads SGDLS; CDR2 reads YYNGEE. V lost 2 bases, J lost 3 bases, and 15 bases lay in between. The CDR3 DNA reads as TGTGCCAGCAGCGTGGACTCTAGAGCCGGCTACAATGAGCAGTTCTTC. Its translation is CASSVDSRAGYNEQFF.

This clone appeared a single time. This chain uses TRBV30 with TRBJ2-3; D unresolved. CDR3 length equals 10 residues. CDR1 GTSNPN and CDR2 SVGIG come from the germline V gene (reference sequence). Trimming shortened V by 6 bases and J by 2 bases, and 3 bases separated the two germline ends. Written as DNA, the CDR3 is TGTGCCTGCTACACAGATACGCAGTATTTT. This gives the protein CACYTDTQYF.

This clone was found once. The CDR3 DNA reads as TGTGCCACCAGCAGTTGGGCAAACATTCAGTACTTC. Amino acids: CATSSWANIQYF. The chain links TRBV15 to TRBJ2-4; D is uncertain. Germline CDR1 and CDR2: LNHNV and YYDKDF (reference sequence). The CDR3 runs 12 residues. V was clipped by 3 bases and J by 6 bases, with 6 bases between them.

The chain joins TRBV5-1 to TRBJ2-5; 8 bases align to TRBD2. The V gene's germline CDR1 is SGHRS and CDR2 YFSETQ. Germline trimming cut 3 bases from V and 5 bases from J; bases unmatched to any gene: 9. The CDR3 totals 15 residues. CDR3 bases: TGCGCCAGCAGCTCGGGACTAGGGGGGTGGGAGACCCAGTACTTC. Translation gives CASSSGLGGWETQYF.

This clone was counted a single time. The rearrangement joins TRBV30 to TRBJ1-2, with D maybe TRBD1 (6 bases). This CDR3 has 16 residues. V lost 2 bases and J 4 bases, leaving 20 bases between the germline ends. Germline V gives CDR1 GTSNPN, CDR2 SVGIG (reference sequence). The CDR3 region has the DNA TGTGCCTGGAGTAGTTTGGTTACAGGGCCTACCTATGGCTACACCTTC. It translates to CAWSSLVTGPTYGYTF.

The chain combines TRBV27 with TRBJ2-2; possible D gene TRBD1, 6 bases. Per germline, CDR1 MNHEY and CDR2 SMNVEV (reference sequence). The V end lost 6 bases, the J end lost 6 bases, and 14 bases lay between the germline ends. CDR3 length: 14 amino acids. The CDR3 nucleotides are TGTGCCAGCAGCTCCCGGACAGCTGCCGGGGAGCTGTTTTTT. It codes for CASSSRTAAGELFF.

This rearrangement joins TRBV3-1 (or the pseudogene TRBV3-2) to TRBJ1-1; D call uncertain. Germline V gene sequence: CDR1 LGHDT, CDR2 YNNKEL (reference sequence). Trimming pared 5 bases from V and 1 base from J, leaving 8 bases between. The CDR3 has 13 residues. CDR3 in DNA: TGTGCCAGCAGCGCGGGCGGGAACACTGAAGCTTTCTTT. Its translation: CASSAGGNTEAFF.

This clone was seen just once. The gene calls are TRBV20-1 and TRBJ1-2, with 7 nucleotides matching TRBD1. Germline assignment: CDR1 DFQATT and CDR2 SNEGSKA (reference sequence). The CDR3 consists of 10 residues. CDR3 sequence (DNA): TGCACCGGGACAGACCATGGCTACACCTTC. Encoded protein: CTGTDHGYTF.

V usage is TRBV5-1 and J usage is TRBJ1-2; no firm D call. This CDR3 contains 15 residues. Germline V lookup: CDR1 SGHRS, CDR2 YFSETQ. V lost 9 bases, J lost 3 bases, and 21 bases lay in between. In DNA form, the CDR3 reads TGCGCCAAGATATCCCTGCCCGCGCCGGACTATGGCTACACCTTC. Protein sequence: CAKISLPAPDYGYTF. Variable domain in full (rest from reference TRBV5-1 and TRBJ1-2): KAGVTQTPRYLIKTRGQQVTLSCSPISGHRSVSWYQQTPGQGLQFLFEYFSETQRNKGNFPGRFSGRQFSNSRSEMNVSTLELGDSALYLCAKISLPAPDYGYTFGSGTRLTVV.

V gene TRBV28 combines with J gene TRBJ1-4; D not certain. Deletions cut 7 bases from V and 7 bases from J, with 10 bases between. CDR1 is MDHEN and CDR2 is SYDVKM in the germline V gene. This CDR3 is built from 12 residues. CDR3: CASTLEGEKLFF. The CDR3 DNA reads as TGTGCCAGCACCTTGGAGGGTGAAAAACTGTTTTTT.

The V call is TRBV3-1 (or the pseudogene TRBV3-2), the J call TRBJ1-1; 8 bases map to TRBD1. Germline V gene sequence: CDR1 LGHDT, CDR2 YNNKEL (reference sequence). The CDR3 runs to 15 residues. Trimming took 4 bases from V and 0 from J; bases not matched to a gene: 4. CDR3 protein: CASSRQGFMNTEAFF. The CDR3 nucleotides read TGTGCCAGCAGCCGACAGGGGTTCATGAACACTGAAGCTTTCTTT.